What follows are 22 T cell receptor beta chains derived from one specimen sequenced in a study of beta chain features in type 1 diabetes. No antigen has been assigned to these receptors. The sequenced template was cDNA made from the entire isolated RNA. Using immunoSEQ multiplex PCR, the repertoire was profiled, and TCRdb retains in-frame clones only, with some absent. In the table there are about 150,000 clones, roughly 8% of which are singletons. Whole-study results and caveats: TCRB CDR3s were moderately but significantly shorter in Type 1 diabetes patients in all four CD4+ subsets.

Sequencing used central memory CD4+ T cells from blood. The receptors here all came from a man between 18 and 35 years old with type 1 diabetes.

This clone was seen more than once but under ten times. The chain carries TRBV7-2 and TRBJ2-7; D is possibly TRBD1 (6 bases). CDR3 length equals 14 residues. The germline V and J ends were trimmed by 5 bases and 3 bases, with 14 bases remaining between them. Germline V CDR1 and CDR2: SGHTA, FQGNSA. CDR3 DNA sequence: TGTGCCAGCAGCCCGGACAGAGACCACTACGAGCAGTACTTC. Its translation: CASSPDRDHYEQYF.

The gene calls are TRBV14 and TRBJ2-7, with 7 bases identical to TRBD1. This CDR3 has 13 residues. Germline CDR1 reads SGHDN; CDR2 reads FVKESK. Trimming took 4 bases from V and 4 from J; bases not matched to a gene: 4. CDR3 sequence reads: CASSRDRIYEQYF. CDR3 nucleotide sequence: TGTGCCAGCAGCCGGGACAGAATTTACGAGCAGTACTTC.

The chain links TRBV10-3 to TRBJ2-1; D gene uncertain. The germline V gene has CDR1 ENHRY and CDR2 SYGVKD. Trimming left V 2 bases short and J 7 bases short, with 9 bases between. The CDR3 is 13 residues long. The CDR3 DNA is TGTGCCATCAGTGAGATTGCTAGGAATGAGCAGTTCTTC. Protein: CAISEIARNEQFF.

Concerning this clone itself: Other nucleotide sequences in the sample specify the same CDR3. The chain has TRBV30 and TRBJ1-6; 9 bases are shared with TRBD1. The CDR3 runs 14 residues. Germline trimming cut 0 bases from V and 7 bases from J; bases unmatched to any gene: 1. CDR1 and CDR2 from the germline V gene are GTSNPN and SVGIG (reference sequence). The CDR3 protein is CAWSVTGGNSPLHF. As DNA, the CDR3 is TGTGCCTGGAGTGTAACAGGGGGCAATTCACCCCTCCACTTT.

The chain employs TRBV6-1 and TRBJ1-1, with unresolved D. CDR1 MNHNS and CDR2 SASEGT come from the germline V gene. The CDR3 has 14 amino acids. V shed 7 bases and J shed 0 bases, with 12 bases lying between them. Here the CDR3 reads CASIRSTLNTEAFF. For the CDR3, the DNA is TGTGCCAGCATTCGTTCGACATTGAACACTGAAGCTTTCTTT.

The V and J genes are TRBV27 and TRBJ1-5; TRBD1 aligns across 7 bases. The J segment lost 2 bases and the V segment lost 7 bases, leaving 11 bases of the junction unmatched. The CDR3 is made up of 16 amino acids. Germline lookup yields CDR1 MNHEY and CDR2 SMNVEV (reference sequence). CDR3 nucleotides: TGTGCCAGCAAACTTGAGGGGGCTGGGGGCAATCAGCCCCAGCATTTT. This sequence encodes CASKLEGAGGNQPQHF.

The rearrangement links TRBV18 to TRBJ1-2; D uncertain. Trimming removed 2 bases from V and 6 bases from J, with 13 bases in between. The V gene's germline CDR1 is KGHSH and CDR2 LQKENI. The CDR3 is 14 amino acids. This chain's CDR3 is CASSPGQTNNGYTF. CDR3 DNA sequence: TGTGCCAGCTCACCAGGGCAAACGAATAATGGCTACACCTTC.

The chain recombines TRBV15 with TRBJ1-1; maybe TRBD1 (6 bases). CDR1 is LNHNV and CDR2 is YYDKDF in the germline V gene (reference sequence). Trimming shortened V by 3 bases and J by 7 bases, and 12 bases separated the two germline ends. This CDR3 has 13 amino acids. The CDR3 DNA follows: TGTGCCACCAGCAGCCCCCCAGGGGATGAAGCTTTCTTT. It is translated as CATSSPPGDEAFF.

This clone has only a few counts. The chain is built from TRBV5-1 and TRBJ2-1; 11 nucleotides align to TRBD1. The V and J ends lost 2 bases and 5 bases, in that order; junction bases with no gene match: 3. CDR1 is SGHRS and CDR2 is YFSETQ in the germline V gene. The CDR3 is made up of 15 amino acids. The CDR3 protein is CASSLGQGAHNEQFF. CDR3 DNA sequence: TGCGCCAGCAGCTTAGGACAGGGGGCGCACAATGAGCAGTTCTTC.

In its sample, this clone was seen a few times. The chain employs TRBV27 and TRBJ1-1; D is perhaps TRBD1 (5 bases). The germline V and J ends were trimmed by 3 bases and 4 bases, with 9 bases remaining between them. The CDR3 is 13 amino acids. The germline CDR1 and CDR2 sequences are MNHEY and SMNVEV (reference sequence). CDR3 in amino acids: CASSLRQSTEAFF. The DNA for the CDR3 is TGTGCCAGCAGTTTGCGACAGAGCACTGAAGCTTTCTTT.

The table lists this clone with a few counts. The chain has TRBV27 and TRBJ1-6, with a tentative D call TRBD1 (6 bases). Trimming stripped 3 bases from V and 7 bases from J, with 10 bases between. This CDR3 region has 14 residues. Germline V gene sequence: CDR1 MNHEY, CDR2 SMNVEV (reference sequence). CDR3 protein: CASSFYRDNSPLHF. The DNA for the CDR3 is TGTGCCAGCAGTTTTTACAGGGACAATTCACCCCTCCACTTT.

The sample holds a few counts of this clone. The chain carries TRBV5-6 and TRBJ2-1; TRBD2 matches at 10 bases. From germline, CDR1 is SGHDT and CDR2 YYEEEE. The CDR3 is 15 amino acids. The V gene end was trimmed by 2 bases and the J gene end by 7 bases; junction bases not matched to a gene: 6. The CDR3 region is CASSFGTSGENEQFF. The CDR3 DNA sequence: TGTGCCAGCAGCTTTGGAACTAGCGGGGAAAATGAGCAGTTCTTC.

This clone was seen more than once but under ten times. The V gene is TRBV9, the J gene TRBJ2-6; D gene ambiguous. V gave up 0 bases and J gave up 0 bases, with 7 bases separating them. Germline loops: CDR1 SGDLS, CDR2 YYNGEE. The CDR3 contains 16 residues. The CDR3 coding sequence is TGTGCCAGCAGCGTAGCTTTTTCCTCTGGGGCCAACGTCCTGACTTTC. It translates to CASSVAFSSGANVLTF.

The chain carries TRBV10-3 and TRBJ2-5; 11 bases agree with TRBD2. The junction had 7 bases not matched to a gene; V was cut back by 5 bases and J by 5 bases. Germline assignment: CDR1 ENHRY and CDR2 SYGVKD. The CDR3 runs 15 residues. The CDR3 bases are TGTGCCATCAGTTCACTAGCGGGAGTTTGGGAGACCCAGTACTTC. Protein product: CAISSLAGVWETQYF.

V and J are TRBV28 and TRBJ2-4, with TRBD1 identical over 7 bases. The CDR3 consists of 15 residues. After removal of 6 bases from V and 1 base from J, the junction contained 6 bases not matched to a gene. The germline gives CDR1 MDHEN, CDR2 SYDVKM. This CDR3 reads CASSGTGDAKNIQYF. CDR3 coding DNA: TGTGCCAGCAGCGGAACAGGGGATGCCAAAAACATTCAGTACTTC.

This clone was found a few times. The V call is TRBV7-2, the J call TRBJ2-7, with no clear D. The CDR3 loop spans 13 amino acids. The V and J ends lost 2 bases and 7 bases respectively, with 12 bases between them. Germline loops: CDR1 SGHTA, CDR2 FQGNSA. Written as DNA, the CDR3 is TGTGCCAGCAGCTTAACTTCCCTCGGGGAGCAGTACTTC. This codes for CASSLTSLGEQYF.

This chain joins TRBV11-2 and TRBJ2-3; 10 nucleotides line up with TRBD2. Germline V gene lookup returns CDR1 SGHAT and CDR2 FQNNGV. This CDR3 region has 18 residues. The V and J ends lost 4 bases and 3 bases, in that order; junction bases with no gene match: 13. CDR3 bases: TGTGCCAGCAGCTCCGGACTAGCGGAACAAGCCACGACAGATACGCAGTATTTT. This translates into CASSSGLAEQATTDTQYF. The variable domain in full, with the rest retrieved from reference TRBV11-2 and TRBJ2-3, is EAGVAQSPRYKIIEKRQSVAFWCNPISGHATLYWYQQILGQGPKLLIQFQNNGVVDDSQLPKDRFSAERLKGVDSTLKIQPAKLEDSAVYLCASSSGLAEQATTDTQYFGPGTRLTVL.

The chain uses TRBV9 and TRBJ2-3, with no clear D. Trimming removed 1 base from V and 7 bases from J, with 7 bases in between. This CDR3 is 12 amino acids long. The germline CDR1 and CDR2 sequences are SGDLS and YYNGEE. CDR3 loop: CASSVNSNTQYF. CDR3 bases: TGTGCCAGCAGCGTAAACTCTAATACGCAGTATTTT. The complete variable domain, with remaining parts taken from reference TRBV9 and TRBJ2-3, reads DSGVTQTPKHLITATGQRVTLRCSPRSGDLSVYWYQQSLDQGLQFLIQYYNGEERAKGNILERFSAQQFPDLHSELNLSSLELGDSALYFCASSVNSNTQYFGPGTRLTVL.

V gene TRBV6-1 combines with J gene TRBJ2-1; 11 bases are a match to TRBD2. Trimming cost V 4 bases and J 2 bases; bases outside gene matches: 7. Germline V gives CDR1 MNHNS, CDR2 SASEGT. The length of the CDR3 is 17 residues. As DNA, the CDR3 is TGTGCCAGCAGTGTCCGGACTAGCGGGCAAACCTACAATGAGCAGTTCTTC. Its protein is CASSVRTSGQTYNEQFF.

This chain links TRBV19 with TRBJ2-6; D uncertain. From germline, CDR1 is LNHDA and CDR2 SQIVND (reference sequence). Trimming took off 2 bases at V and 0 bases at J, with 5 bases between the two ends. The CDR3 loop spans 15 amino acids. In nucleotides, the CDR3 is TGTGCCAGTAGTATATTCCTCTCTGGGGCCAACGTCCTGACTTTC. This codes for CASSIFLSGANVLTF.

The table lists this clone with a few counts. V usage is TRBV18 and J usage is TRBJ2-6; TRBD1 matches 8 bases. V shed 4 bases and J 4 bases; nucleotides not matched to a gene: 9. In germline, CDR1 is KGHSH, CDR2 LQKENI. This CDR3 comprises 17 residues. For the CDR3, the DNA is TGTGCCAGCTCACTCACAGGGACAGGTTCCGGGGCCAACGTCCTGACTTTC. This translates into CASSLTGTGSGANVLTF.

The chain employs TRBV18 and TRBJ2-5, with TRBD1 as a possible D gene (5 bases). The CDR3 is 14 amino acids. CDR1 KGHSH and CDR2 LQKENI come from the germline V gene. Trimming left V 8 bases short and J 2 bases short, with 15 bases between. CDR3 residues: CASTRALSQETQYF. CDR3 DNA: TGTGCCAGCACCAGGGCCCTATCTCAAGAGACCCAGTACTTC.